Listed here are 32 T cell receptor beta chains from one sample, sequenced in a study of blood T cell repertoires in COVID-19. The method was immunoSEQ multiplex PCR; TCRdb's version includes in-frame clones alone and lacks a portion of them. The table has some 140,000 clones, roughly 81% seen once. Material: peripheral blood. All receptors come from a human donor in a cohort sampled during active COVID-19.

The chain couples TRBV6-5 to TRBJ2-1; weak D call: TRBD2 (6 bases). Germline CDR1 and CDR2: MNHEY and SVGAGI. The V end lost 1 base, the J end lost 0 bases, and 10 bases lay between the germline ends. This CDR3 region has 16 residues. CDR3 nucleotide sequence: TGTGCCAGCAGTTACTTTGGGGACTTCTCCTACAATGAGCAGTTCTTC. Protein sequence: CASSYFGDFSYNEQFF.

V usage is TRBV7-9 and J usage is TRBJ1-1; TRBD1 might be the D (6 bases). Trimming cost V 7 bases and J 3 bases, with 21 bases left between them. Germline CDR1 SEHNR, CDR2 FQNEAQ (reference sequence). The CDR3 is 16 amino acids. In DNA form, the CDR3 reads TGTGCCAGCAACCTATACCAGGGGCTCTCGGACACTGAAGCTTTCTTT. This sequence encodes CASNLYQGLSDTEAFF.

The CDR3 bases are TGTGCCAGCAGTTGGGGGACTCGCACAGATACGCAGTATTTT. Protein sequence: CASSWGTRTDTQYF. The chain joins TRBV28 to TRBJ2-3, with D tentatively TRBD2 (6 bases). The germline V gene has CDR1 MDHEN and CDR2 SYDVKM. V gave up 4 bases and J gave up 1 base, with 9 bases separating them. The CDR3 sequence is 14 residues long. Complete variable domain (other parts from reference TRBV28 and TRBJ2-3): DVKVTQSSRYLVKRTGEKVFLECVQDMDHENMFWYRQDPGLGLRLIYFSYDVKMKEKGDIPEGYSVSREKKERFSLILESASTNQTSMYLCASSWGTRTDTQYFGPGTRLTVL.

The rearrangement uses TRBV25-1 and TRBJ1-6, with 7 bases identical to TRBD1. The length of the CDR3 is 14 residues. V was pared by 6 bases and J by 4 bases, with 3 bases of the junction left unmatched. Germline CDR1 is MGHDK and CDR2 is SYGVNS. This CDR3 is CASSEQGYNSPLHF. CDR3 coding DNA: TGTGCCAGCAGCGAACAGGGGTATAATTCACCCCTCCACTTT.

This clone occurred once. CDR3: CASRAGGVFF. The CDR3 bases are TGTGCCAGCAGAGCAGGGGGCGTTTTCTTT. V gene TRBV6-5 combines with J gene TRBJ1-1, with 8 bases lining up with TRBD1. In germline, CDR1 is MNHEY, CDR2 SVGAGI. There are 10 residues in the CDR3. The V and J ends lost 6 bases and 13 bases, in that order; junction bases with no gene match: 4.

The chain has TRBV5-4 and TRBJ2-1; 11 nucleotides line up with TRBD2. The CDR3 length is 14 residues. V lost 2 bases to trimming and J lost 7 bases; unmatched junction nucleotides: 2. Germline CDR1 reads SGHNT; CDR2 reads YYREEE (reference sequence). The CDR3 is CASSFLAGGNEQFF. CDR3 nucleotide sequence: TGTGCCAGCAGCTTCTTAGCGGGGGGGAATGAGCAGTTCTTC.

In this sample, this clone turned up once. The chain couples TRBV3-1 (or the pseudogene TRBV3-2) to TRBJ2-1; 15 nucleotides match TRBD2. Germline V gives CDR1 LGHDT, CDR2 YNNKEL (reference sequence). The CDR3 spans 15 residues. The V segment lost 7 bases and the J segment 10 bases; nucleotides outside the gene matches: 8. The CDR3 here is CASTPGLAGGGEQFF. In nucleotides, the CDR3 is TGTGCCAGCACCCCGGGACTAGCGGGGGGAGGGGAGCAGTTCTTC.

This clone was recorded many times. The chain is built from TRBV30 and TRBJ2-5, with a weak D call TRBD1 (6 bases). Germline CDR1 and CDR2: GTSNPN and SVGIG (reference sequence). Trimming removed 0 bases at V and 5 bases at J, with 16 bases between. CDR3 length: 15 amino acids. This CDR3 reads CAWSVSPNRAETQYF. The CDR3 DNA follows: TGTGCCTGGAGTGTATCCCCTAACAGGGCTGAGACCCAGTACTTC.

The chain has TRBV3-1 (or the pseudogene TRBV3-2) and TRBJ2-7, with D possibly matching TRBD2 (6 bases). V was cut by 4 bases and J by 1 base, with 8 bases left in between. The CDR3 extends over 13 amino acids. Per the germline V gene, CDR1 is LGHDT and CDR2 is YNNKEL (reference sequence). CDR3 bases: TGTGCCAGCAGCCCGGGGACTTCCTACGAGCAGTACTTC. It yields the protein CASSPGTSYEQYF.

The rearrangement uses TRBV6-6 and TRBJ1-5, with TRBD1 matching over 10 bases. The trim removed 5 bases at V and 3 bases at J, leaving 7 bases unmatched. The germline V gene has CDR1 MNHNY and CDR2 SVGAGI (reference sequence). The CDR3 has 16 amino acids. The CDR3 sequence: CASSPGQGDSNQPQHF. The DNA of the CDR3 is TGTGCCAGCAGTCCCGGACAGGGGGATTCCAATCAGCCCCAGCATTTT.

This chain links TRBV6-5 with TRBJ1-2; D is perhaps TRBD1 (6 bases). The germline V gene has CDR1 MNHEY and CDR2 SVGAGI. The CDR3 is made up of 15 amino acids. Trimming cost V 6 bases and J 4 bases, with 18 bases left between them. DNA of the CDR3: TGTGCCAGCAGCCTACAGGGTGGGGATGGCTATGGCTACACCTTC. Its translation is CASSLQGGDGYGYTF.

The chain carries TRBV7-9 and TRBJ1-5, with D unresolved. The germline V gene encodes CDR1 SEHNR and CDR2 FQNEAQ (reference sequence). There are 12 residues in the CDR3. V dropped 6 bases and J dropped 5 bases, with 8 bases sitting between them. In DNA, the CDR3 is TGTGCCAGCAGTTTGGAGGATCAGCCCCAGCATTTT. This translates into CASSLEDQPQHF.

This rearrangement joins TRBV20-1 to TRBJ1-1, with 11 bases lining up with TRBD1. The CDR3 consists of 11 residues. V was clipped by 6 bases and J by 7 bases; unmatched bases: 1. Germline loops: CDR1 DFQATT, CDR2 SNEGSKA (reference sequence). DNA of the CDR3: TGCAGTGCGGGACAGGGGGTTGAAGCTTTCTTT. It codes for CSAGQGVEAFF.

The chain uses TRBV19 and TRBJ2-5; 7 nucleotides match TRBD2. Trimming removed 4 bases from V and 5 bases from J; junction bases left unmatched: 4. The CDR3 contains 13 residues. In germline, CDR1 is LNHDA, CDR2 SQIVND (reference sequence). CDR3 residues: CASSSGGRETQYF. For the CDR3, the DNA is TGTGCCAGTAGTAGCGGGGGTCGGGAGACCCAGTACTTC.

The rearrangement joins TRBV19 to TRBJ1-5; D not certain. This CDR3 is 12 amino acids long. Trimming pared 5 bases from V and 4 bases from J, leaving 6 bases between. Germline V CDR1 and CDR2: LNHDA, SQIVND (reference sequence). CDR3 DNA sequence: TGTGCCAGTAGTTTGCTAAATCAGCCCCAGCATTTT. It yields the protein CASSLLNQPQHF.

The chain is built from TRBV5-1 and TRBJ1-2; 10 nucleotides match TRBD1. Per the germline V gene, CDR1 is SGHRS and CDR2 is YFSETQ. J was trimmed by 2 bases and V by 5 bases; bases with no gene match: 3. The CDR3 length is 14 residues. CDR3 DNA sequence: TGCGCCAGCAGAAGGGACAGGGGAAACTATGGCTACACCTTC. Translating it yields CASRRDRGNYGYTF.

The chain uses TRBV24-1 and TRBJ1-5; possible D gene TRBD1, 5 bases. V was trimmed by 12 bases and J by 2 bases, leaving 25 bases between them. The CDR3 has 17 residues. Germline lookup yields CDR1 KGHDR and CDR2 SFDVKD. The CDR3 sequence is CAAPDPIGARGNQPQHF. CDR3 in DNA: TGTGCCGCACCAGATCCGATTGGGGCCAGAGGCAATCAGCCCCAGCATTTT.

The chain combines TRBV5-5 with TRBJ2-5; TRBD2 agrees at 7 bases. The junction had 1 base not matched to a gene; V was cut back by 0 bases and J by 2 bases. There are 14 residues in the CDR3. CDR1 and CDR2 from the germline V gene are SGHKS and YYEKEE (reference sequence). In nucleotides, the CDR3 is TGTGCCAGCAGCTTGGGGACTAGACAAGAGACCCAGTACTTC. Translating it yields CASSLGTRQETQYF.

This clone was observed a single time. The chain is built from TRBV7-6 and TRBJ2-2; TRBD1 is a possible D gene (5 bases). Germline CDR1 SGHVS, CDR2 FNYEAQ. The CDR3 runs to 16 residues. Trimming cost V 1 base and J 0 bases, with 9 bases left between them. The CDR3 reads CASSLGSGPNTGELFF. DNA for the CDR3: TGTGCCAGCAGCTTAGGGTCAGGGCCGAACACCGGGGAGCTGTTTTTT.

The chain links TRBV9 to TRBJ2-5; possible D gene TRBD2, 5 bases. Trimming shortened V by 3 bases and J by 5 bases, and 14 bases separated the two germline ends. There are 14 residues in the CDR3. The germline CDR1 and CDR2 sequences are SGDLS and YYNGEE. CDR3 sequence: CASSAPGYEETQYF. The CDR3 DNA reads as TGTGCCAGCAGCGCCCCGGGGTATGAGGAGACCCAGTACTTC. The full variable domain, in which reference TRBV9 and TRBJ2-5 provide the parts outside the CDR3, is DSGVTQTPKHLITATGQRVTLRCSPRSGDLSVYWYQQSLDQGLQFLIQYYNGEERAKGNILERFSAQQFPDLHSELNLSSLELGDSALYFCASSAPGYEETQYFGPGTRLLVL.

The chain has TRBV5-1 and TRBJ2-5; no clear D gene. The V gene lost 4 bases and the J gene lost 2 bases, with 6 bases spanning the gap. The length of the CDR3 is 12 residues. Per the germline V gene, CDR1 is SGHRS and CDR2 is YFSETQ. This CDR3 is CASSPDQETQYF. For the CDR3, the DNA is TGCGCCAGCAGCCCAGATCAAGAGACCCAGTACTTC.

This chain links TRBV5-1 with TRBJ1-1, with D tentatively TRBD1 (6 bases). The V end was cut by 4 bases, the J end by 3 bases, with 10 bases between. This CDR3 spans 13 amino acids. The germline gives CDR1 SGHRS, CDR2 YFSETQ. The CDR3 here is CASSRQADTEAFF. The CDR3 DNA is TGCGCCAGCAGCCGACAGGCAGACACTGAAGCTTTCTTT.

The chain uses TRBV5-1 and TRBJ2-7; perhaps TRBD1 as D (6 bases). The V gene's germline CDR1 is SGHRS and CDR2 YFSETQ. Trimming removed 4 bases at V and 2 bases at J, with 16 bases between. CDR3 size: 15 residues. CDR3: CASSPGQWKTYEQYF. CDR3 sequence (DNA): TGCGCCAGCAGCCCAGGACAGTGGAAGACCTACGAGCAGTACTTC. Supplemented by reference TRBV5-1 and TRBJ2-7, the full variable domain reads KAGVTQTPRYLIKTRGQQVTLSCSPISGHRSVSWYQQTPGQGLQFLFEYFSETQRNKGNFPGRFSGRQFSNSRSEMNVSTLELGDSALYLCASSPGQWKTYEQYFGPGTRLTVT.

The gene calls are TRBV19 and TRBJ1-5, with 9 bases aligning to TRBD1. From germline, CDR1 is LNHDA and CDR2 SQIVND (reference sequence). V lost 8 bases to trimming and J lost 2 bases; unmatched junction nucleotides: 7. This CDR3 has 15 residues. The CDR3 here is CASGGQGIGNQPQHF. The CDR3 nucleotides are TGTGCCAGTGGGGGACAGGGAATCGGCAATCAGCCCCAGCATTTT. The whole variable domain, remainder taken from reference TRBV19 and TRBJ1-5, is DGGITQSPKYLFRKEGQNVTLSCEQNLNHDAMYWYRQDPGQGLRLIYYSQIVNDFQKGDIAEGYSVSREKKESFPLTVTSAQKNPTAFYLCASGGQGIGNQPQHFGDGTRLSIL.

The V gene is TRBV19, the J gene TRBJ2-2, with D unresolved. The CDR3 consists of 12 residues. The V end lost 5 bases, the J end lost 7 bases, and 8 bases lay between the germline ends. Looked up from germline, CDR1 is LNHDA and CDR2 is SQIVND (reference sequence). The CDR3 loop is CASSVALGELFF. CDR3 bases: TGTGCCAGTAGTGTGGCTCTCGGGGAGCTGTTTTTT.

This chain's CDR3 is CASSVGTGVLETQYF. CDR3 DNA: TGTGCCAGCAGCGTAGGGACAGGGGTTTTGGAGACCCAGTACTTC. This chain joins TRBV6-5 and TRBJ2-5; the match to TRBD1 covers 10 bases. Germline CDR1 is MNHEY and CDR2 is SVGAGI. The J segment lost 5 bases and the V segment lost 6 bases, leaving 9 bases of the junction unmatched. The CDR3 spans 15 residues.

The chain employs TRBV5-6 and TRBJ2-7, with TRBD1 as a possible D gene (6 bases). V lost 6 bases, J lost 3 bases, and 16 bases lay in between. Germline V lookup: CDR1 SGHDT, CDR2 YYEEEE. The CDR3 covers 14 residues. The CDR3, as DNA: TGTGCCAGCAACCCCACAGGGAAAGGCTACGAGCAGTACTTC. Encoded protein: CASNPTGKGYEQYF.

The chain recombines TRBV5-6 with TRBJ2-7; TRBD2 matches at 12 bases. After removal of 3 bases from V and 5 bases from J, the junction contained 18 bases not matched to a gene. From germline, CDR1 is SGHDT and CDR2 YYEEEE. CDR3 length equals 19 residues. The CDR3 bases are TGTGCCAGCAGCTCGCCCCTCGGGACTAGCGGGCCATCGACCCACGAGCAGTACTTC. Its translation: CASSSPLGTSGPSTHEQYF.

The genes are TRBV6-6 and TRBJ2-2; D uncertain. Trimming shortened V by 5 bases and J by 6 bases, and 13 bases separated the two germline ends. There are 14 residues in the CDR3. The germline CDR1 and CDR2 sequences are MNHNY and SVGAGI (reference sequence). CDR3 amino acids: CASSKARSPGELFF. DNA for the CDR3: TGTGCCAGCAGTAAGGCCCGGAGTCCCGGGGAGCTGTTTTTT.

A word on this clone: The identical CDR3 is also encoded by other nucleotide sequences in the sample. The genes are TRBV7-9 and TRBJ1-2; D gene unclear. CDR1 SEHNR and CDR2 FQNEAQ come from the germline V gene (reference sequence). Deletions cut 3 bases from V and 6 bases from J, with 17 bases between. The CDR3 consists of 15 residues. CDR3 in amino acids: CASSFGGSRVDGYTF. The CDR3, as DNA: TGTGCCAGCAGCTTCGGTGGGTCTCGGGTCGATGGCTACACCTTC.

The chain is built from TRBV5-6 and TRBJ1-1, with unresolved D. CDR1 and CDR2 (germline): SGHDT, YYEEEE. The CDR3 consists of 15 residues. Deletions cut 4 bases from V and 1 base from J, with 14 bases between. The CDR3: CASSPVAPKNTEAFF. CDR3 bases: TGTGCCAGCAGCCCCGTGGCCCCAAAGAACACTGAAGCTTTCTTT. Complete variable domain (other parts from reference TRBV5-6 and TRBJ1-1): DAGVTQSPTHLIKTRGQQVTLRCSPKSGHDTVSWYQQALGQGPQFIFQYYEEEERQRGNFPDRFSGHQFPNYSSELNVNALLLGDSALYLCASSPVAPKNTEAFFGQGTRLTVV.

This sequence joins TRBV18 and TRBJ2-7, with D possibly TRBD2 on 6 matching bases. The CDR3 loop spans 15 amino acids. Germline-derived CDR1 and CDR2 are KGHSH and LQKENI. Trimming left V 3 bases short and J 3 bases short, with 15 bases between. In DNA form, the CDR3 reads TGTGCCAGCTCACCCTCTCTCGGGGGATACTACGAGCAGTACTTC. This gives the protein CASSPSLGGYYEQYF.